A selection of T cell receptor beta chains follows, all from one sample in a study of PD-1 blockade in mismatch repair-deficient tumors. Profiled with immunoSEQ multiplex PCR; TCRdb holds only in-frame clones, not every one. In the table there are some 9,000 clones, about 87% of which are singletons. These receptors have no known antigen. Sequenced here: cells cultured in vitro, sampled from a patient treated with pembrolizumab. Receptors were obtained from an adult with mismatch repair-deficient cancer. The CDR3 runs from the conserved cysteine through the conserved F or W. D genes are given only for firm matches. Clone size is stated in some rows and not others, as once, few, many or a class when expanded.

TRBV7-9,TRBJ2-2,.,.,TGTGCCAGCAGCTCGACAGGGAGGGGAACCGGGGAGCTGTTTTTT,CASSSTGRGTGELFF
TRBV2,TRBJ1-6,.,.,TGTGCCAGCAGTCGTGACGGGGTCCCGTCACCCCTCCACTTT,CASSRDGVPSPLHF
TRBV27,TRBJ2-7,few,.,TGTGCCAGCAGCCACCTGGCCGAGCAGTACTTC,CASSHLAEQYF
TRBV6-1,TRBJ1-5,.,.,TGTGCCAGCAGTGGGGGTGGGCCCCAGCATTTT,CASSGGGPQHF
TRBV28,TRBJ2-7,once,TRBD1,TGTGCCAGCAGTGAGGGGACAGGAGAGCAGTACTTC,CASSEGTGEQYF
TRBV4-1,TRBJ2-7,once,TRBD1,TGCGCCAGCAGCCAAAAGACAGGGGCGTTTTACGAGCAGTACTTC,CASSQKTGAFYEQYF
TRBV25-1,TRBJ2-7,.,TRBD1,TGTGCCAGCAGCCTAATCACGGGACAGAGCTCCTACGAGCAGTACTTC,CASSLITGQSSYEQYF
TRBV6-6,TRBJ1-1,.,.,TGTGCCAGCAGTTACTCTCAGGGTGGAGGCACTGAAGCTTTCTTT,CASSYSQGGGTEAFF
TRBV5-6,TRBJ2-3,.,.,TGTGCCAGCAGCCTATCCCCTACAGATACGCAGTATTTT,CASSLSPTDTQYF
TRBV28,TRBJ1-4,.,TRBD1,TGTGCCAGCAGTATCAGACAGGGTTGGGAAAAACTGTTTTTT,CASSIRQGWEKLFF
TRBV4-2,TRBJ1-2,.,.,TGTGCCAGCAGCCAAGGGGTAGCCTCGACTAACTATGGCTACACCTTC,CASSQGVASTNYGYTF
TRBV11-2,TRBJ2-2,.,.,TGTGCCAGCAGCTTAGTACCCAACACCGGGGAGCTGTTTTTT,CASSLVPNTGELFF
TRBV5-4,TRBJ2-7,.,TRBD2,TGTGCCAGCAGCTTGGCCCCGCTAGCGGGATACTACGAGCAGTACTTC,CASSLAPLAGYYEQYF
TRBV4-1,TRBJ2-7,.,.,TGCGCCAGCAGCCAAGCTGAGAGTAACTACGAGCAGTACTTC,CASSQAESNYEQYF
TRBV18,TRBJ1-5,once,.,TGTGCCAGCTCACCAGGGGAGGGCGCGTTGTATCAGCCCCAGCATTTT,CASSPGEGALYQPQHF
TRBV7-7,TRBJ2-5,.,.,TGTGCTAGCGCCAAAGGTGCAGGGAGACAAGAGACCCAGTACTTC,CASAKGAGRQETQYF
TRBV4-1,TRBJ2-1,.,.,TGCGCCAGCAGCCAAGCGGAGGGCTCCTACAATGAGCAGTTCTTC,CASSQAEGSYNEQFF
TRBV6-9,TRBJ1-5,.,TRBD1,TGTGCCAGCAGTTACGACAGGGGGTGGCAGCCCCAGCATTTT,CASSYDRGWQPQHF
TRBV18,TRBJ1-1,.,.,TGTGCCAGCTCATCTTCGCCGGGGCCGAACACTGAAGCTTTCTTT,CASSSSPGPNTEAFF
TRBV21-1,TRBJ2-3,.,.,TGTGCCAGCACCCGCCATAGCGGGAGAGTAAGCACAGATACGCAGTATTTT,CASTRHSGRVSTDTQYF
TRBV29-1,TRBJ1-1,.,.,TGCAGCGTTGAGAGGAACAGGGAAGCTTTCTTT,CSVERNREAFF
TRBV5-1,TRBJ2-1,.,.,TGCGCCAGCAGCTTGGACTGGGGCTCCTACAATGAGCAGTTCTTC,CASSLDWGSYNEQFF
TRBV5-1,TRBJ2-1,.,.,TGCGCCAGCAGCTTAGGTAGTTTGGGCAATGAGCAGTTCTTC,CASSLGSLGNEQFF
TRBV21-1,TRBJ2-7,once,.,TGTGCCAGCGCGCTAGCGCTCTCCTACGAGCAGTACTTC,CASALALSYEQYF
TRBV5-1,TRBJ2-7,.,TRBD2,TGCGCCAGCAGCTTATTAGCGGGAGCGGAGTACGAGCAGTACTTC,CASSLLAGAEYEQYF
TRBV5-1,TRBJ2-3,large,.,TGCGCCAGCAGCACGGGACAACGCAAGCATACGCAGTATTTT,CASSTGQRKHTQYF
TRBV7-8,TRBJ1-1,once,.,TGTGCCAGCAGCCTCAGTCGACTGGTGAACACTGAAGCTTTCTTT,CASSLSRLVNTEAFF
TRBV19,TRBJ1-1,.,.,TGTGCCAGTAGTATTCTGGCAGGCACTGAAGCTTTCTTT,CASSILAGTEAFF
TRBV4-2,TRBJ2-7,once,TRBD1,TGTGCCAGCAGCCAATTCCCCCCCCGATGGACAGGGGGCGACGAGCAGTACTTC,CASSQFPPRWTGGDEQYF
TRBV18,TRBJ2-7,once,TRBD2,TGTGCCAGCTCGGACGGACTAGCGGGACCCTACGAGCAGTACTTC,CASSDGLAGPYEQYF
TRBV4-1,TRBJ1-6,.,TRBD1,TGCGCCAGCAGCCATCTCGGACAGGTAGATTCACCCCTCCACTTT,CASSHLGQVDSPLHF
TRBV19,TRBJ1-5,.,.,TGTGCCAGTAGTCATCCCGGGTCTGATCAGCCCCAGCATTTT,CASSHPGSDQPQHF
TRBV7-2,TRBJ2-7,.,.,TGTGCCAGCAGCTTATCGAACGAGCAGTACTTC,CASSLSNEQYF
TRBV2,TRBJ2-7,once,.,TGTGCCAGCAGTGATATGGACTACCTCTACTACGAGCAGTACTTC,CASSDMDYLYYEQYF
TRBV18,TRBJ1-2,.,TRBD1,TGTGCCAGCTCACCTCTCGATGGCCCCAGGACAGGCTATGGCTACACCTTC,CASSPLDGPRTGYGYTF
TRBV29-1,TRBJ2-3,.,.,TGCAGCGTCAGAGGGGCGCGCACAGATACGCAGTATTTT,CSVRGARTDTQYF
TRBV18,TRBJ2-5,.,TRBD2,TGTGCCAGCTCACCACGTCGAAAGGGGAGACTGGAAAGCGGGAACTGGGAGACCCAGTACTTC,CASSPRRKGRLESGNWETQYF
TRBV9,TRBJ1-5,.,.,TGTGCCAGCAGCGTACGTGGGGAAGGAGGGGCAGAGCCCCAGCATTTT,CASSVRGEGGAEPQHF
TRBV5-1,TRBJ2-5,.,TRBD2,TGCGCCAGCAGAGGCGGGAGGGCCGGAGAGACCCAGTACTTC,CASRGGRAGETQYF
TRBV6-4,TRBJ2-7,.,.,TGTGCCAGCAGTGACGGGTCAAACTCCTACGAGCAGTACTTC,CASSDGSNSYEQYF
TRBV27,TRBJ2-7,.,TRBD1,TGTGCCAGCAGCCGACGTCCACCGACAGGGGCCTACGAGCAGTACTTC,CASSRRPPTGAYEQYF
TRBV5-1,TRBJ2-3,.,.,TGCGCCAGCAGCTGGACTAGCACAGATACGCAGTATTTT,CASSWTSTDTQYF
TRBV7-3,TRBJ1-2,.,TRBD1,TGTGCCAGCAGCGGAGGACAGGGTGGGGCTAACTATGGCTACACCTTC,CASSGGQGGANYGYTF